Listed below are T cell receptor beta chains from one sample, sequenced in a study of cytomegalovirus exposure and HLA in healthy donors. Measured with immunoSEQ multiplex PCR; TCRdb has only the in-frame clones, and not every one. The profile shows about 210,000 clones, about four fifths of them singletons. The specimen sequenced was PBMCs. Receptor source: a man aged 35-49 years in good health and CMV-seropositive. Each CDR3 is given with its conserved first and last residue.

j_call v_call cdr3_aa
TRBJ2-5 TRBV19 CASSRTSAQETQYF
TRBJ1-4 TRBV29-1 CSAIKRAGINEKLFF
TRBJ2-6 TRBV4-1 CASSQDRGLSGANVLTF
TRBJ2-5 TRBV6-6 CASSYAGKQYF
TRBJ1-5 TRBV6-6 CASSYSANRSNQPQHF
TRBJ2-4 TRBV2 CASSEGGALAKNIQYF
TRBJ1-1 TRBV5-1 CASSRPDRGEGTEAFF
TRBJ2-2 TRBV11-3 CASSPGQSTGELFF
TRBJ2-6 TRBV9 CASTAPPPDRWSGANVLTF
TRBJ2-1 TRBV29-1 CSVDLAGGDEQFF